The present T cell receptor beta chain was sequenced within a study of T cell changes during pregnancy in multiple sclerosis. There are 12 residues in the CDR3. Deletions cut 8 bases from V and 0 bases from J, with 6 bases between. Germline V CDR1 and CDR2: SNHLY, FYNNEI. Profiling relied on immunoSEQ multiplex PCR, and the TCRdb table lists in-frame clones only, not all of them. The sample contains 10,000 to 12,000 clones, approximately 90% of which appear only once. A few counts support this clone. The same CDR3 also results from other DNA sequences found in this sample. The source is a female donor in good health, enrolled as a control in a pregnancy study. V is TRBV2 and J is TRBJ2-3; TRBD2 might be the D (5 bases). The specimen was CD8+ T cells from peripheral blood mononuclear cells, collected in the first trimester of pregnancy. The CDR3 loop reads CASRDSTDTQYF. CDR3 coding DNA: TGTGCCAGCCGGGATAGCACAGATACGCAGTATTTT.